This T cell receptor beta chain came from a study of cytomegalovirus exposure and HLA in healthy donors (dated by TCRdb to the late 2010s). Some background on the complete study: An earlier analysis of 550 to 700 of the donors reported approximately 270 Gb of sequence data and some 120 million unique TCR beta sequences from about 200 million T cells. An early release that covered 500 to 800 HLA-typed donors contained about 300 gigabases of sequencing data and 65 million to 100 million unique TCR sequences. Of the approximately 400 genotyped donors, 81% fell in the genetic ancestry cluster associated with self-reported Caucasian donors. The study aimed to test whether signatures of past pathogen exposure could be identified by cataloging public T cell receptors. The study used immunosequencing to profile the T cell repertoires of several hundred subjects and linked those repertoires to cytomegalovirus serostatus. Besides the first cohort of 500 to 700 subjects, a separate validation cohort made up of over 100 different subjects was used. The study combined high-throughput TCR immunosequencing, statistical association of individual TCRs with disease status, and machine learning to predict cytomegalovirus infection status. To study patterns of TCR occurrence, a later analysis re-analyzed previously published TCR beta repertoires from around 660 donors and added high-resolution HLA genotyping. In the later analysis, no new phenotypic data were used to find candidate immune exposures; instead, reliance was placed on TCR beta sequences and their occurrence across donors. To decide whether each TCR beta V gene segment behaved as functional or pseudogenic, an earlier analysis of 587 of the donors relied on high-throughput TCR beta sequencing. Donor age, sex, ethnicity and CMV serostatus were collected together with the repertoire data. In a later genetic analysis, genome-wide SNP genotypes for about three fifths of the roughly 670 donors were used, and that subset was treated as a discovery cohort. Every discovery cohort repertoire had been produced on one sequencing platform. Class I and class II HLA loci were covered by the typing at four-digit resolution. Typing coverage varied by locus: roughly 620-630 donors for A, B, C, DRB1 and DQB1; 522 for DQA1; approximately 570 for DPA1; 400 to 480 for DPB1. Four or five DR-DQ haplotypes were handled as single units for association and clustering because linkage in the cohort was strong. On average, around 240,000 unique TCR beta nucleotide sequences were sequenced per donor among more than 350 genotyped donors of the cohort, with roughly 18% of those sequences being non-productive.

This clone turned up a few times. Which antigen it targets is not known. Qualities for individual bases were not recorded, and no much larger clone is one base off. Libraries came from the immunoSEQ multiplex PCR assay. For the multiplex PCR, a mixture combining 60 forward primers for TCR Vbeta segments and 13 reverse primers for TCR Jbeta segments was used. The CDR3 region of rearranged TCR beta genes was amplified from genomic DNA by a multiplex PCR assay. Amplified TCR beta libraries were sequenced as 87-base-pair reads on the Illumina HiSeq System. The authors processed their data as follows. A later analysis tallied 75 million to 95 million unique TCR beta chains across the roughly 610 repertoires, and approximately 9.9 million of those chains were shared by two or more donors. To remove PCR and sequencing errors, raw reads were error-corrected and collapsed into unique sequences using a nearest-neighbor algorithm that merged closely related sequences. Alignment of CDR3 sequences to IMGT reference sequences was used to assign V, D and J gene segments. For a sequence to be retained, a match of at least six nucleotides to both a V gene segment and a J gene segment was required. Rearrangements were classified as productive when the CDR3 lacked stop codons and remained in frame with V and J, and all other rearrangements were classified as non-productive. CDR3 was defined by IMGT convention, running from the second conserved V-encoded cysteine to the conserved J-encoded phenylalanine. The earlier analysis of some 550 of the donors excluded any sequence lacking an unambiguous match to a single V gene segment. In an earlier analysis of about 590 of the donors, a V segment was called functional when productive rearrangements were above 56.7%, and segregating when the standard deviation between donors exceeded 5%. To diagnose cytomegalovirus status from the catalog of TCR beta chain sequences, a statistical classification framework was built. A later analysis assigned V and J genes by comparing TCR nucleotide sequences with IMGT/GENE-DB human TR gene sequences. A later analysis assigned CDR3 sequences and most-parsimonious VDJ recombination scenarios with the TCRdist pipeline. In a later analysis, each TCR beta chain was defined by its CDR3 amino acid sequence together with its V-gene family, and reads without a unique V-gene family were excluded. In a later analysis, some 600 highly shared, low-generation-probability nucleotide sequences were removed to address suspected cross-contamination and a sequencing artifact. A later analysis calculated a clonal expansion index for each public chain from normalized within-repertoire ranks of inferred template counts. Generation probabilities in a later analysis came from a VDJ recombination model fitted to out-of-frame rearrangements, and those results were checked against IGoR. In a later analysis, TCR-TCR, TCR-HLA and TCR-CMV co-occurrence was scored with hypergeometric tests, and a repertoire-size bias correction was applied to TCR pairs. A later analysis estimated false discovery rates by permuting HLA or CMV assignments 20 times. In a later analysis, co-occurring TCRs were grouped using DBSCAN, with TCRdist sequence similarity added in when clustering inside HLA-allele-positive subsets. Repertoires with fewer than 30,000 or more than 120,000 public chains, plus five repertoires with anomalous nucleotide sharing, were excluded from co-occurrence clustering. The table was pulled from immuneACCESS by TCRdb, which kept in-frame rearrangements only. Such tables lose some clones; where checked, under half of the loss comes from unresolved V genes, and the rest has no known cause. For V, J and clone size, that table is used; D and trimming come from the DNA. This sample holds 110,000 or so clones; 65% to 75% were observed only once. The ten largest clones capture around a tenth of the sample.

Overall study results and their limits: Some IMGT-functional V segments, including TRBV6-2 and TRBV6-3, could not be distinguished by the 87-base-pair reads and were therefore excluded. According to the authors, the approach could potentially be generalized to other disease states and immunological phenotypes. CMV serostatus was the only immune exposure information available for the cohort. When HLA alleles, especially DR and DQ, strongly co-occurred, TCR associations were difficult to assign to individual alleles. According to a later analysis, most CMV-associated TCR beta chains appeared to be HLA-restricted, and the HLA associations seemed to be driven largely by CMV exposure. This cohort had only TCR beta chains sequenced, and the lack of alpha or paired-chain data limited which features could be detected. Three of the identified cytomegalovirus-associated TCR beta chains were confirmed in vitro to be specific for cytomegalovirus antigens. The sequencing pipeline was judged likely to have produced a cluster of highly shared sequence variants as a technical artifact. In a later analysis, TCR association rates were found to vary across HLA loci, with the most associated TCRs seen for DRB1 alleles and the fewest for HLA-C alleles. According to a later analysis, parvovirus B19, influenza, CMV and Epstein-Barr virus appeared linked to several top co-occurrence clusters. In a later genetic analysis, fewer N-insertions in productive TCRs were reported among donors in an Asian-associated ancestry cluster than the approximately 710-donor mean. A later analysis associated about 17,000 TCR beta sequences with specific HLA alleles at a false discovery rate of 0.05. An earlier analysis of approximately 500 of the donors showed that most TCR beta V segments appeared in productive rearrangements either about 87% or about 30% of the time, which broadly matched IMGT annotations. Most TCR sequences were seen in very few donors, while some public TCRs were found in many individuals. Cytomegalovirus status was reported to be diagnosed by the classifier with high specificity and sensitivity in both the original and validation cohorts. Some 16 rarely observed V segments, including chromosome 9 orphons, were excluded from the earlier analysis of several hundred of the donors because counts were too low. Because HLA typing was unavailable for some donors at each locus, only the typed subset was used in association tests. A later genetic analysis associated a missense DCLRE1C variant with V-gene and J-gene trimming of TCR beta chains, and an independent cohort replicated the association. The study listed around 160 TCR beta chains as associated with cytomegalovirus. Sequencing depth was assumed to be roughly uniform across donors in the presence/absence analyses, though that assumption may not hold. Linkage disequilibrium might explain the correlated functional status among segregating V segments, but an unknown experimental factor could not be ruled out. A further reported finding was that TCR beta sequences accurately predicted the HLA-A and HLA-B alleles for most subjects in the first cohort. In a later analysis, HLA-associated TCR beta chains were found to be more clonally expanded and to have lower generation probabilities than equally common non-associated chains.

The cohort consisted of 666 healthy bone marrow donors. All cohort members were sampled while nominally healthy, although unrecorded immune exposures were likely present. The donor tested CMV seropositive, placing the donor among the 310 or so seropositive members of the cohort. A peripheral blood sample was collected from each donor, and TCR beta sequencing was performed on peripheral blood mononuclear cells. The Qiagen DNeasy Blood Extraction Kit was used to extract genomic DNA from the blood cell samples. Its CDR3 holds 15 amino acids, cysteine through phenylalanine. Only the CDR3 DNA is retained, 45 bases long and in frame from the first base. Per the germline V gene (reference sequence), LNHDA is the CDR1 and SQIVND is the CDR2. The V end gives up 6 bases and the J end 2 bases, leaving 8 bases in the junction not matched to a gene.

Sequencing used PBMCs. Rearrangement joined TRBV19 to TRBJ2-3; 7 bases in the middle match TRBD2. The clonotype comes from a woman aged 50 to 65 in good health and CMV-seropositive. The nucleotide sequence is given as TGTGCCAGTAGCACTGCTAGCGGACACACAGATACGCAGTATTTT. Its protein is CASSTASGHTDTQYF.